One T cell receptor (beta chain) is described in this entry. The data were produced by immunoSEQ multiplex PCR, yet TCRdb's version contains in-frame clones alone and is incomplete. The data show 20,000 or so clones, with 91% seen just once and around 0.63% held by the top ten. The entry originates in a study of T cell changes during pregnancy in multiple sclerosis. CDR3 length: 16 residues. CDR1 is MNHNY and CDR2 is SVGAGI in the germline V gene (reference sequence). V lost 2 bases, J lost 3 bases, and 14 bases lay in between. The origin of this receptor is a female donor in good health, enrolled as a control in a pregnancy study. This sequence joins TRBV6-6 and TRBJ1-5, with D possibly being TRBD1 (6 bases). Material: CD4+ T cells from peripheral blood mononuclear cells, obtained after pregnancy. CDR3 loop: CASSYKSGQLNQPQHF. The CDR3 nucleotides read TGTGCCAGCAGTTACAAATCAGGACAGCTCAATCAGCCCCAGCATTTT.